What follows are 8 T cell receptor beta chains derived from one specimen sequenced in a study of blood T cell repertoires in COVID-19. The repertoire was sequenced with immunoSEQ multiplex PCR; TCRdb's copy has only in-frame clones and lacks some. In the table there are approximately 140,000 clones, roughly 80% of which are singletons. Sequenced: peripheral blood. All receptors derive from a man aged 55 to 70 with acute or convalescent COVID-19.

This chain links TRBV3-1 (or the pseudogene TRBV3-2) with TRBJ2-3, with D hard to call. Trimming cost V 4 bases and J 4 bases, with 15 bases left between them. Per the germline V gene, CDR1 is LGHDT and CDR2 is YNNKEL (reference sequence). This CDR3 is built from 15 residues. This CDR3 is CASSLNPLAADTQYF. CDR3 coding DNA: TGTGCCAGCAGCCTCAATCCCCTCGCGGCAGATACGCAGTATTTT.

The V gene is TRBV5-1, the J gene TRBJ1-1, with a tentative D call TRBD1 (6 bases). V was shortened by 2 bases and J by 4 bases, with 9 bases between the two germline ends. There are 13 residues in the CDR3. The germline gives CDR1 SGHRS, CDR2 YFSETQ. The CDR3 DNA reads TGCGCCAGCAGCTTCCAGGGGACCACTGAAGCTTTCTTT. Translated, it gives CASSFQGTTEAFF.

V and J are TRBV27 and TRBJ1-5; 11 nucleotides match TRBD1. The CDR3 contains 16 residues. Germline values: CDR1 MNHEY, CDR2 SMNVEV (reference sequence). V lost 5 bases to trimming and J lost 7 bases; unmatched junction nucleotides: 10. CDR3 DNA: TGTGCCAGCAGTCGAGGACAGGGGGCAACGAGACAGCCCCAGCATTTT. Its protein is CASSRGQGATRQPQHF.

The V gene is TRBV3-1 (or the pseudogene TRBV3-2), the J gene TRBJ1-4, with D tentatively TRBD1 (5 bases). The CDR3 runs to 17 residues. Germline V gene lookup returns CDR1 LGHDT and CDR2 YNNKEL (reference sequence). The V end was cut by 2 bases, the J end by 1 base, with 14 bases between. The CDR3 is CASSQQDRALTNEKLFF. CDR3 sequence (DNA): TGTGCCAGCAGCCAACAAGACAGAGCCTTAACTAATGAAAAACTGTTTTTT.

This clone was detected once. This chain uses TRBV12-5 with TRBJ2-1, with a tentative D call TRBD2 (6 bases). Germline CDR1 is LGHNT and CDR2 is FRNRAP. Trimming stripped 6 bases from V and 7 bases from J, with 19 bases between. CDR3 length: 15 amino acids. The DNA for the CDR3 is TGTGCTAGTGGGCAAATGACTAGAGTGGGAAATGAGCAGTTCTTC. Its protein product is CASGQMTRVGNEQFF.

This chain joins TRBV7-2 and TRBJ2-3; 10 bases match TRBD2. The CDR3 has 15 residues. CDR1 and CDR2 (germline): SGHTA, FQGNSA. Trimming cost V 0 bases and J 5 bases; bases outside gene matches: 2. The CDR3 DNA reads TGTGCCAGCAGCTTAGCTAGCGGGGGGCTAGATACGCAGTATTTT. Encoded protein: CASSLASGGLDTQYF.

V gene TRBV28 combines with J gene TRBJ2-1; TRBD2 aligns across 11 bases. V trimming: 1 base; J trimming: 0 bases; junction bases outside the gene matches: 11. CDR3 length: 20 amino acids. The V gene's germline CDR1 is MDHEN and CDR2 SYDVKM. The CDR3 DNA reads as TGTGCCAGCAGTTTATTCTCCGGGACTAGCGGTGCTAGCTCCTACAATGAGCAGTTCTTC. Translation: CASSLFSGTSGASSYNEQFF. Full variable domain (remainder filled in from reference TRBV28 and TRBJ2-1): DVKVTQSSRYLVKRTGEKVFLECVQDMDHENMFWYRQDPGLGLRLIYFSYDVKMKEKGDIPEGYSVSREKKERFSLILESASTNQTSMYLCASSLFSGTSGASSYNEQFFGPGTRLTVL.

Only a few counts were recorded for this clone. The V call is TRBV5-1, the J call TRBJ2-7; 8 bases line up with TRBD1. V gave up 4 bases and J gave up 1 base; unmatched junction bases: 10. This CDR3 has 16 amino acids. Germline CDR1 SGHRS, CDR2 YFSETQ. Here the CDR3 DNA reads TGCGCCAGCAGCGCCGGGGCGACAGGGGATTCCTACGAGCAGTACTTC. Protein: CASSAGATGDSYEQYF.